This entry lists 5 T cell receptor beta chains sequenced from one sample in a study of human T cells and chemical hapten exposure. TCRdb reprocessed the RACE reads with MiXCR, giving one entry per CDR3 protein. The sample has fewer than 55,000 distinct CDR3 sequences, over 9.5% seen once. Specified time point: patch test 3, about 24 weeks after DPC sensitization. The treatment is: therapeutic diphenylcyclopropenone sensitization with weekly scalp DPC. The material sequenced was whole blood, taken in connection with sensitization to the hapten diphenylcyclopropenone (DPC). Source of these receptors: a woman aged 40-49 years with alopecia areata. Some clones in this sample may be carry-over from other donors' samples.

V usage is TRBV25-1 and J usage is TRBJ2-5; no clear D. The CDR3 is made up of 14 amino acids. The germline V gene has CDR1 MGHDK and CDR2 SYGVNS. Trimming removed 2 bases at V and 3 bases at J, with 10 bases between. CDR3 in amino acids: CASSERGVKETQYF. CDR3 nucleotide sequence: TGTGCCAGCAGTGAAAGAGGAGTAAAAGAGACCCAGTACTTC.

The chain carries TRBV20-1 and TRBJ1-2; D is perhaps TRBD1 (5 bases). Deletions cut 5 bases from V and 5 bases from J, with 21 bases between. Germline-derived CDR1 and CDR2 are DFQATT and SNEGSKA (reference sequence). This CDR3 region has 15 residues. The CDR3 protein is CSADMGLRFGYGYTF. The CDR3 region has the DNA TGCAGTGCTGATATGGGACTCCGCTTCGGGTATGGCTACACCTTC.

This clonotype was seen a handful of times. J is TRBJ2-1 and V is TRBV28; the match to TRBD2 covers 10 bases. Germline V lookup: CDR1 MDHEN, CDR2 SYDVKM. Losses at the gene ends were 5 bases for V and 5 bases for J; bases not matched to a gene: 6. The CDR3 runs to 15 residues. The CDR3 nucleotides read TGTGCCAGCAGTCTTCTAGCGGGGGATAACAATGAGCAGTTCTTC. Amino acids: CASSLLAGDNNEQFF.

The rearrangement uses TRBV6-6 and TRBJ1-6; 7 bases line up with TRBD1. V shed 5 bases and J 4 bases; nucleotides not matched to a gene: 11. The V gene's germline CDR1 is MNHNY and CDR2 SVGAGI (reference sequence). The CDR3 totals 17 residues. CDR3 residues: CASSDKGSTGYNSPLHF. The CDR3 DNA is TGTGCCAGCAGTGATAAAGGCTCGACAGGGTATAATTCACCCCTCCACTTT.

In its sample, this clonotype was seen many times. The chain employs TRBV7-2 and TRBJ2-2; 14 nucleotides match TRBD2. Per the germline V gene, CDR1 is SGHTA and CDR2 is FQGNSA. The length of the CDR3 is 18 residues. V gave up 0 bases and J gave up 5 bases; unmatched junction bases: 5. The CDR3 loop is CASSLAPRTSGGTGELFF. The CDR3 region has the DNA TGTGCCAGCAGCTTAGCGCCCCGGACTAGCGGGGGGACCGGGGAGCTGTTTTTT. Together with reference TRBV7-2 and TRBJ2-2, the CDR3 gives the full variable domain: GAGVSQSPSNKVTEKGKDVELRCDPISGHTALYWYRQSLGQGLEFLIYFQGNSAPDKSGLPSDRFSAERTGGSVSTLTIQRTQQEDSAVYLCASSLAPRTSGGTGELFFGEGSRLTVL.